The TCR beta chain described here comes from a study of T cells in Graves' hyperthyroidism and ophthalmopathy. General observations from the study: Within blood appeared most thyroid clonotypes that had expanded above 0.001.

Trimming removed 0 bases at V and 2 bases at J, with 7 bases between. Germline V gives CDR1 MNHEY, CDR2 SVGAGI. This CDR3 contains 14 residues. RNA transcripts served as the template for amplifying TCR beta CDR3 regions. Carried out on the TCR CDR3, a first-round RT-PCR used the HTBI primer set. TCRdb analysed the multiplex PCR reads with MiXCR anew, one entry per CDR3 protein. The table has approximately 690,000 distinct CDR3 sequences, about a fifth seen once; the top ten hold about 35%. This clonotype was recorded a few times. Its antigen remains unidentified. Sequencing was done on a sample of blood. The chain recombines TRBV6-5 with TRBJ2-5; no definite D call. The source of this sequence is a young man with Graves' ophthalmopathy. The DNA of the CDR3 is TGTGCCAGCAGTTACTCTGGGGAACAAGAGACCCAGTACTTC. Residues: CASSYSGEQETQYF.